Included here is one T cell receptor beta chain sequence, with context. V dropped 6 bases and J dropped 5; count of bases not matched to a gene: 3. The CDR3 has 13 amino acids. Profiling relied on immunoSEQ multiplex PCR, and the TCRdb table lists in-frame clones only, not all of them. This sample has roughly 70,000 clones, with about 68% found just once. This record belongs to a study of blood T cell repertoires in COVID-19. The rearrangement links TRBV12-3 or TRBV12-4 to TRBJ2-2; 7 positions match TRBD1. This clonotype was obtained from a woman aged 70-85 years with acute or convalescent COVID-19. The sequencing sample was made of peripheral blood. CDR3 protein: CASRQGETGELFF. The CDR3, as DNA: TGTGCCAGCAGGCAGGGGGAAACCGGGGAGCTGTTTTTT.